This T cell receptor beta chain is drawn from a study of CD4+ T cells in melanoma. The germline V gene has CDR1 MNHNS and CDR2 SASEGT. V gave up 1 base and J gave up 0 bases, with 10 bases separating them. This CDR3 is 16 amino acids long. General study results and limits: CD8+ T cell, macrophage and B cell function reportedly correlated with neoantigen-specific CD4+ T cells. Neoantigen-specific CD4+ T cells in melanoma reportedly had diverse differentiation states.

TCRdb's table, derived via immunoSEQ multiplex PCR, lists solely in-frame clones and lacks some. The sample has more than 15,000 clones, approximately 79% seen once. Concerning this clone itself: Its cognate antigen is unknown.

The sequencing input was cells from a culture (not recorded whether cultured in vitro). V and J are TRBV6-1 and TRBJ2-4; D call uncertain. The TCR sequence derives from a human donor with melanoma. The CDR3 is CASSEGVGRAKNIQYF. CDR3 coding DNA: TGTGCCAGCAGTGAAGGGGTGGGTCGAGCCAAAAACATTCAGTACTTC.